This TCR beta chain was retrieved from a study of T-cell memory formation after mild COVID-19. Looking at the study overall: Largely, TCR clusters stayed within a single donor. The study, taken as a whole, reports: Clones shrinking between day 15 and 85 showed a balanced CD4/CD8 split, and those that grew later tilted toward CD4+. Pre-infection memory already had some responding clones, implying cross-reactive memory joined.

TCR alpha and TCR beta cDNA libraries carrying sample barcodes and UMIs came from 5'RACE with constant-segment primers. TCRdb ran MiXCR on the 5' RACE reads and lists one entry per CDR3 protein. The sample includes about 400,000 distinct CDR3 sequences, 20% to 30% of them seen just once. Comments on this clonotype: Its antigen is not identified.

Germline CDR1 and CDR2: KGHSH and LQKENI. The CDR3 is made up of 13 amino acids. Trimming stripped 3 bases from V and 6 bases from J, with 11 bases between. The chain has TRBV18 and TRBJ2-5; D uncertain. The specimen was PBMCs or a T cell subset sorted from them (not recorded which). The sequence derives from an adult woman who had mild COVID-19 (a few samples of this study predate the infection). Cell type and time point are not known. CDR3 nucleotide sequence: TGTGCCAGCTCACCCGTAGGTTTGCAGACCCAGTACTTC. It encodes CASSPVGLQTQYF.